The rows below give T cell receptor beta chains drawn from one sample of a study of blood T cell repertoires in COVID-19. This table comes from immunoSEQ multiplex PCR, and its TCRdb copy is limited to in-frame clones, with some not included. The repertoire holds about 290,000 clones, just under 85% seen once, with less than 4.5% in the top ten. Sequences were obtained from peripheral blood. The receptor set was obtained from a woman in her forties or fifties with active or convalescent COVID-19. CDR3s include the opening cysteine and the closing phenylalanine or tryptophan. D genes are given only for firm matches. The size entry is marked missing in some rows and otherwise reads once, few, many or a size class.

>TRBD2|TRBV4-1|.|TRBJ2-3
CASSPSGSHSTDTQYF
TGCGCCAGCAGCCCTAGCGGGAGTCATAGCACAGATACGCAGTATTTT
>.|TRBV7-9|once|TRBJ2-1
CASVIAYEQFF
TGTGCCAGCGTGATAGCCTATGAGCAGTTCTTC
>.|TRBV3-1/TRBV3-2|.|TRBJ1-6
CASSQDLYSPLHF
TGTGCCAGCAGCCAAGATCTCTATTCACCCCTCCACTTT
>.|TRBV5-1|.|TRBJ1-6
CASSLDINNSPLHF
TGCGCCAGCAGCTTGGACATTAATAATTCACCCCTCCACTTT
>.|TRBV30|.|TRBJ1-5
CAWSPRTNQPQHF
TGTGCCTGGAGCCCGAGGACTAATCAGCCCCAGCATTTT
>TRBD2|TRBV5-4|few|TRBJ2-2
CASSVPTSGSKAGELFF
TGTGCCAGCAGCGTGCCGACTAGCGGGAGTAAGGCCGGGGAGCTGTTTTTT
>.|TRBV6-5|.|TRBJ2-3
CASGASDLDTQYF
TGTGCCAGCGGGGCTAGCGATCTAGATACGCAGTATTTT
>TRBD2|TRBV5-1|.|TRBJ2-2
CASSFRLAKNIRGGELFF
TGCGCCAGCAGCTTTAGACTAGCGAAGAATATACGCGGCGGGGAGCTGTTTTTT
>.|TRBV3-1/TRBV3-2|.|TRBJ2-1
CASSHKYNEQFF
TGTGCCAGCAGCCACAAATACAATGAGCAGTTCTTC
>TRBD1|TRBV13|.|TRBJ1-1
CASSPGTAEAFF
TGTGCCAGCAGCCCCGGGACAGCTGAAGCTTTCTTT
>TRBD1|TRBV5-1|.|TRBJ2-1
CASSLQTGNNEQFF
TGCGCCAGCAGCTTACAGACAGGGAACAATGAGCAGTTCTTC
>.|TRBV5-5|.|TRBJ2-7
CASSLAPSSEQYF
TGTGCCAGCAGCTTGGCCCCGTCCAGCGAGCAGTACTTC
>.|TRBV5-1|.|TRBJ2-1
CASSPLGQEYNEQFF
TGCGCCAGCAGCCCGTTGGGGCAGGAGTACAATGAGCAGTTCTTC
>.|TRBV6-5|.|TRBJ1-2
CASTPGGAGGYTF
TGTGCCAGCACCCCTGGGGGGGCCGGTGGCTACACCTTC
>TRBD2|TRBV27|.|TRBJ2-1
CASSLSLAGVYYEQFF
TGTGCCAGCAGTTTATCTCTAGCGGGAGTGTACTATGAGCAGTTCTTC
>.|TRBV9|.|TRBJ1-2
CASSVGAAEGYGYTF
TGTGCCAGCAGCGTAGGGGCCGCCGAGGGTTATGGCTACACCTTC
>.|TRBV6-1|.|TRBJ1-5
CASSDQGLLGQPQHF
TGTGCCAGCAGTGACCAGGGCCTGTTAGGGCAGCCCCAGCATTTT
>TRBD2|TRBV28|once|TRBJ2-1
CASSLGRGRGGRNNEQFF
TGTGCCAGCAGTTTAGGGCGGGGCCGCGGCGGGAGGAACAATGAGCAGTTCTTC
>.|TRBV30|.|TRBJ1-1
CAWSPTGNTEAFF
TGTGCCTGGAGTCCAACCGGGAACACTGAAGCTTTCTTT
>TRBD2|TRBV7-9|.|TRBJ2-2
CATRKVKRETTGELFF
TGTGCCACCCGAAAAGTAAAGCGGGAAACCACCGGGGAGCTGTTTTTT
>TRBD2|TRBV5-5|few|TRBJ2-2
CASSLMGLVLTGELFF
TGTGCCAGCAGCTTGATGGGACTAGTCCTGACCGGGGAGCTGTTTTTT
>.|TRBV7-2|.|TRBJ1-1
CASSNGVTGTEAFF
TGTGCCAGCAGCAACGGGGTTACGGGAACTGAAGCTTTCTTT
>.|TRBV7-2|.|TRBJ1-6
CASSLAAENNSPLHF
TGTGCCAGCAGCTTAGCGGCGGAGAATAATTCACCCCTCCACTTT
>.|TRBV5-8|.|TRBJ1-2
CASSLRGGSYGYTF
TGTGCCAGCAGCTTGCGGGGGGGCAGCTATGGCTACACCTTC
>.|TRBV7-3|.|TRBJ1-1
CASSFRGGTEAFF
TGTGCCAGCAGCTTCCGCGGAGGCACTGAAGCTTTCTTT
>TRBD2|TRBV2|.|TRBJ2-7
CASSSGLATYEQYF
TGTGCCAGCAGCTCTGGACTAGCGACCTACGAGCAGTACTTC
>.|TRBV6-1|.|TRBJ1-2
CASSESGYYGYTF
TGTGCCAGCAGTGAATCAGGGTACTATGGCTACACCTTC
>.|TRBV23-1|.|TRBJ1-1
CASSQFPPQGRGTEAFF
TGCGCCAGCAGTCAATTCCCCCCCCAGGGCAGGGGCACTGAAGCTTTCTTT
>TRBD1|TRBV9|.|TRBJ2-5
CASSVDPGQGVKETQYF
TGTGCCAGCAGCGTAGACCCGGGACAGGGGGTAAAAGAGACCCAGTACTTC
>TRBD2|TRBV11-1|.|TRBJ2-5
CASSLALAGGYQETQYF
TGTGCCAGCAGCTTAGCCCTAGCGGGTGGGTACCAAGAGACCCAGTACTTC
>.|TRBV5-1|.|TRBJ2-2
CASRRDQMNTGELFF
TGCGCCAGCAGGCGGGACCAGATGAACACCGGGGAGCTGTTTTTT
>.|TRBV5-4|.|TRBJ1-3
CASSLVGQGGNTIYF
TGTGCCAGCAGCTTGGTTGGTCAGGGGGGAAACACCATATATTTT
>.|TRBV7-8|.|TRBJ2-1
CASSFPLDNEQFF
TGTGCCAGCAGCTTCCCCCTAGACAATGAGCAGTTCTTC
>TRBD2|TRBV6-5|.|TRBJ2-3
CASSWVGTSSTDTQYF
TGTGCCAGCAGTTGGGTGGGGACTAGCAGCACAGATACGCAGTATTTT
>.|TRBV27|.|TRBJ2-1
CASSSTAQADEQFF
TGTGCCAGCAGTTCCACCGCACAAGCGGATGAGCAGTTCTTC
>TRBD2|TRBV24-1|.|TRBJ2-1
CATSDPRGTYNEQFF
TGTGCCACCAGTGACCCGCGGGGGACGTACAATGAGCAGTTCTTC
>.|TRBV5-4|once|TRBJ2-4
CASSLVPNLGSVTKNIQYF
TGTGCCAGCAGCTTGGTTCCGAACCTCGGGAGCGTTACCAAAAACATTCAGTACTTC
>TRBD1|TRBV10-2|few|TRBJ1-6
CASMWTGENSPLHF
TGCGCCAGCATGTGGACAGGGGAAAATTCACCCCTCCACTTT
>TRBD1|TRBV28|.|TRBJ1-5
CASRRPRRGRMVKQPQHF
TGTGCCAGCAGACGTCCGCGGAGGGGGCGAATGGTGAAGCAGCCCCAGCATTTT
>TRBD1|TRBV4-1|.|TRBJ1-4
CASSLIGTGGEKLFF
TGCGCCAGCAGCCTTATCGGGACAGGGGGAGAAAAACTGTTTTTT
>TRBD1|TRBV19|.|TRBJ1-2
CASRDRGELSYGYTF
TGTGCCAGTAGGGACAGGGGAGAATTAAGCTATGGCTACACCTTC
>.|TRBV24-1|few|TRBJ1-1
CATSDSRGGNTEAFF
TGTGCCACCAGTGATTCCCGGGGGGGGAACACTGAAGCTTTCTTT
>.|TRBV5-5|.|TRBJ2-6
CASSAQSSGANVLTF
TGTGCCAGCAGCGCACAGAGCTCTGGGGCCAACGTCCTGACTTTC
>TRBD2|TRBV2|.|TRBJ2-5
CASSRTSGKETQYF
TGTGCCAGCAGTCGGACTAGCGGGAAAGAGACCCAGTACTTC
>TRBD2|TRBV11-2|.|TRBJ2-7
CASSFDRGRVSYEQYF
TGTGCCAGCAGCTTCGATCGCGGGAGGGTTTCCTACGAGCAGTACTTC
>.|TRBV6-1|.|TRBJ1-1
CASSEGRMNTEAFF
TGTGCCAGCAGTGAAGGGAGGATGAACACTGAAGCTTTCTTT
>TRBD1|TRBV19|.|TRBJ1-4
CASSILQGAQTNEKLFF
TGTGCCAGTAGTATCTTGCAGGGGGCCCAAACTAATGAAAAACTGTTTTTT
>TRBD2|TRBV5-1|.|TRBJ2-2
CASSLELAGDGELFF
TGCGCCAGCAGCTTGGAGCTAGCGGGAGACGGGGAGCTGTTTTTT
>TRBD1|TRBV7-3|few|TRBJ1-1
CASRRDRANTEAFF
TGTGCCAGCAGGCGGGACAGGGCGAACACTGAAGCTTTCTTT
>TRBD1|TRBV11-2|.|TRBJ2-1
CASGSRQGYTEQFF
TGTGCCAGCGGCTCTCGACAGGGGTACACCGAGCAGTTCTTC
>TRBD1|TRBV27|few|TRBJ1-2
CASSLVAGGGYTF
TGTGCCAGCAGTCTCGTGGCAGGGGGCGGCTACACCTTC
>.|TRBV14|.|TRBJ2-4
CASSPLGLAKNIQYF
TGTGCCAGCAGCCCTCTAGGATTAGCCAAAAACATTCAGTACTTC
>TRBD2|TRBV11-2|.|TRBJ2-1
CASSLGLADNEQFF
TGTGCCAGCAGCTTAGGGCTAGCGGACAATGAGCAGTTCTTC
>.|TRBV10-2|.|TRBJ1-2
CASTSGVGYTF
TGCGCCAGCACCAGTGGTGTTGGCTACACCTTC
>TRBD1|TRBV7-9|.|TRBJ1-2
CASRPDRVDGGYTF
TGTGCCAGCAGGCCTGACAGGGTGGACGGTGGCTACACCTTC
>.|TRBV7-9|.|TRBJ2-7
CASSLSATSYEQYF
TGTGCCAGCAGCCTCTCAGCGACCTCCTACGAGCAGTACTTC
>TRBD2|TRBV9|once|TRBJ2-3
CASSVASGTDTQYF
TGTGCCAGCAGCGTGGCTAGCGGCACGGATACGCAGTATTTT
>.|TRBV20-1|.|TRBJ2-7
CSASQSYEQYF
TGCAGTGCATCGCAGTCCTACGAGCAGTACTTC
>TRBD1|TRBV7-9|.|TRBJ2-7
CASSTKTGGTREQYF
TGTGCCAGCAGCACTAAGACAGGGGGTACCCGAGAGCAGTACTTC
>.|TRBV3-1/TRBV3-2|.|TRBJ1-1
CASSHSDRGNTEAFF
TGTGCCAGCAGCCACTCGGACAGAGGGAACACTGAAGCTTTCTTT